This T cell receptor beta chain was observed in a study of OX40 agonist ivuxolimab in advanced cancers. Overall study: As their treatment, patients were administered ivuxolimab, an agonistic anti-OX40 (CD134) antibody. The dose-escalation cohort was roughly 83% male, with a mean age of 60 years, ranging roughly 23 to 79.

With respect to this clone: The antigen is not known.

General study results and limits: Both blood CD4+ and CD8+ T cells showed clonal growth by week 6 at 0.1 to 3.0 mg/kg.

Autoimmune disease history or systemic immunosuppression excluded patients. TCRdb's copy holds only in-frame clones and misses some; the assay was immunoSEQ multiplex PCR. The data contain about 58,000 clones, roughly four fifths of them singletons. The receptor was isolated from an adult with an advanced solid tumor such as melanoma, head and neck, liver or kidney cancer. Here the sequenced sample was CD4+ or CD8+ T cells sorted from blood, taken in a trial of the OX40 agonist ivuxolimab.

Here the CDR3 reads CAISAHTSTENTEAFF. The CDR3 DNA reads as TGTGCCATCAGTGCACACACCTCGACAGAGAACACTGAAGCTTTCTTT. This chain links TRBV10-3 with TRBJ1-1, with D tentatively TRBD1 (5 bases). Germline V gene lookup returns CDR1 ENHRY and CDR2 SYGVKD. The V end was cut by 4 bases, the J end by 1 base, with 16 bases between. The CDR3 runs to 16 residues.